This TCR beta chain was observed in a study of OX40 agonist ivuxolimab in advanced cancers. General study points: The study did not work out the antigen specificity of the expanded peripheral T cells. Normalized expansion of T-cell clones was also low for some nonresponders.

TCRdb keeps only in-frame clones here, not all; method: immunoSEQ multiplex PCR. The table has some 85,000 clones, around 86% seen once. Germline CDR1 MNHNS, CDR2 SASEGT. V lost 0 bases to trimming and J lost 7 bases; unmatched junction nucleotides: 18. The CDR3 extends over 19 amino acids. As regards this clone: What it binds is not known.

This chain connects TRBV6-1 to TRBJ1-5; 7 bases agree with TRBD1. Sequencing was performed on CD4+ or CD8+ T cells sorted from blood, taken in a trial of the OX40 agonist ivuxolimab. This TCR was sampled from an adult with an advanced solid tumor such as melanoma, head and neck, liver or kidney cancer. CDR3 amino acids: CASSEALQGGAPRRQPQHF. The CDR3 coding sequence is TGTGCCAGCAGTGAAGCTTTGCAGGGGGGCGCACCAAGGCGCCAGCCCCAGCATTTT.